The 16 T cell receptor beta chains listed next were all sequenced from one sample in a study of blood T cell repertoires in COVID-19. Clones were read by immunoSEQ multiplex PCR, and TCRdb kept only the in-frame ones, dropping some. The profile shows approximately 100,000 clones, more than 60% of them singletons. The sequenced sample was peripheral blood. Receptor source: a man between 65 and 80 years old with active or convalescent COVID-19.

Only one count was recorded for this clone. V and J are TRBV9 and TRBJ1-3; 8 bases line up with TRBD1. Germline assignment: CDR1 SGDLS and CDR2 YYNGEE. With 10 bases clipped from V and 3 bases from J, the junction kept 12 bases outside the gene matches. CDR3 size: 15 residues. CDR3 loop: CASRGQGRNGNTIYF. The CDR3 nucleotides read TGTGCCTCCCGTGGACAGGGTAGAAATGGAAACACCATATATTTT. Supplemented by reference TRBV9 and TRBJ1-3, the full variable domain reads DSGVTQTPKHLITATGQRVTLRCSPRSGDLSVYWYQQSLDQGLQFLIQYYNGEERAKGNILERFSAQQFPDLHSELNLSSLELGDSALYFCASRGQGRNGNTIYFGEGSWLTVV.

The chain has TRBV5-6 and TRBJ2-1, with 9 bases that match TRBD2. The germline V gene has CDR1 SGHDT and CDR2 YYEEEE. The CDR3 is 16 residues long. The trim removed 4 bases at V and 7 bases at J, leaving 12 bases unmatched. The CDR3 protein is CASSTTGTSTLNEQFF. CDR3 bases: TGTGCCAGCAGCACGACCGGGACTAGCACCTTGAATGAGCAGTTCTTC.

The chain has TRBV3-1 (or the pseudogene TRBV3-2) and TRBJ2-7, with a tentative D call TRBD1 (6 bases). The CDR3 has 14 residues. V was trimmed by 3 bases and J by 2 bases, leaving 11 bases between them. Germline CDR1 reads LGHDT; CDR2 reads YNNKEL (reference sequence). The CDR3 DNA follows: TGTGCCAGCAGCCACGCCGACAGGACCTACGAGCAGTACTTC. It translates to CASSHADRTYEQYF.

The chain joins TRBV6-5 to TRBJ2-2, with D possibly TRBD2 on 5 matching bases. V was cut by 0 bases and J by 5 bases, with 7 bases left in between. Germline V gene sequence: CDR1 MNHEY, CDR2 SVGAGI. This CDR3 region has 14 residues. In DNA form, the CDR3 reads TGTGCCAGCAGTTACTCGGGCGGGACCGGGGAGCTGTTTTTT. This translates into CASSYSGGTGELFF.

This clone was recorded once. The V and J genes are TRBV9 and TRBJ1-2; the D gene is possibly TRBD1 (5 bases). The CDR3 has 11 residues. The V gene's germline CDR1 is SGDLS and CDR2 YYNGEE. Between the trimmed V and J ends, which lost 7 bases and 2 bases, there was a span of 6 bases. As DNA, the CDR3 is TGTGCCAGCGGGGGGAACTATGGCTACACCTTC. This gives the protein CASGGNYGYTF.

This clone was observed at least ten times. The J gene is TRBJ1-4, the V gene TRBV2; 9 bases are shared with TRBD1. CDR3 length equals 12 residues. CDR1 SNHLY and CDR2 FYNNEI come from the germline V gene. J was trimmed by 8 bases and V by 7 bases; bases with no gene match: 2. The CDR3 nucleotides are TGTGCCAGCACAGGGACAGGGGAAAAACTGTTTTTT. Its translation is CASTGTGEKLFF.

This clone was seen only once. The chain recombines TRBV3-1 (or the pseudogene TRBV3-2) with TRBJ2-7, with 8 bases aligning to TRBD1. This CDR3 is built from 14 residues. The germline V gene has CDR1 LGHDT and CDR2 YNNKEL (reference sequence). The trim removed 4 bases at V and 4 bases at J, leaving 6 bases unmatched. In DNA, the CDR3 is TGTGCCAGCAGCCCCTCAGGACAGGGTTACGAGCAGTACTTC. It encodes CASSPSGQGYEQYF.

The chain links TRBV18 to TRBJ2-1; maybe TRBD2 (6 bases). This CDR3 has 15 residues. V was clipped by 0 bases and J by 6 bases, with 12 bases between them. Germline lookup yields CDR1 KGHSH and CDR2 LQKENI. CDR3 in amino acids: CASSPPSGLANEQFF. DNA of the CDR3: TGTGCCAGCTCACCACCGAGCGGGCTAGCCAATGAGCAGTTCTTC. The full variable domain, with the rest looked up from reference TRBV18 and TRBJ2-1, is NAGVMQNPRHLVRRRGQEARLRCSPMKGHSHVYWYRQLPEEGLKFMVYLQKENIIDESGMPKERFSAEFPKEGPSILRIQQVVRGDSAAYFCASSPPSGLANEQFFGPGTRLTVL.

This chain connects TRBV7-9 to TRBJ1-1; 7 bases match TRBD1. Germline V gene data show CDR1 as SEHNR and CDR2 as FQNEAQ (reference sequence). V dropped 4 bases and J dropped 6; count of bases not matched to a gene: 8. There are 14 residues in the CDR3. As DNA, the CDR3 is TGTGCCAGCAGCTCGACAGGGTTGGGAGCTGAAGCTTTCTTT. Its translation: CASSSTGLGAEAFF.

The chain couples TRBV18 to TRBJ2-1; maybe TRBD2 (5 bases). Germline V gene data show CDR1 as KGHSH and CDR2 as LQKENI. The ends were cut back, 3 bases at V and 2 bases at J, with 11 bases in the middle. This CDR3 is 15 amino acids long. The chain's CDR3 is CASSPGVITYNEQFF. CDR3 coding DNA: TGTGCCAGCTCACCGGGAGTTATCACCTACAATGAGCAGTTCTTC.

This clone was picked up one time. This chain connects TRBV6-6 to TRBJ1-2, with 11 bases identical to TRBD1. Germline loops: CDR1 MNHNY, CDR2 SVGAGI (reference sequence). J lost 6 bases, V lost 5 bases, and 8 bases had no gene match. This CDR3 has 15 amino acids. This CDR3 is CASSRDRGTLDGYTF. The DNA for the CDR3 is TGTGCCAGCAGTCGGGACAGGGGGACTTTGGATGGCTACACCTTC.

The chain links TRBV28 to TRBJ1-3, with 10 bases aligning to TRBD1. V shed 7 bases and J 3 bases; nucleotides not matched to a gene: 9. The CDR3 covers 16 residues. The germline CDR1 and CDR2 sequences are MDHEN and SYDVKM. For the CDR3, the DNA is TGTGCCAGCACCGCACCGGGACAGGGGTTTGGAAACACCATATATTTT. The encoded protein is CASTAPGQGFGNTIYF.

The genes are TRBV5-1 and TRBJ2-5, with D unclear. CDR3 length: 12 residues. Germline V lookup: CDR1 SGHRS, CDR2 YFSETQ. V dropped 4 bases and J dropped 5 bases, with 9 bases sitting between them. This CDR3 reads CASSAEVETQYF. The CDR3 DNA reads as TGCGCCAGCAGCGCCGAGGTGGAGACCCAGTACTTC.

This rearrangement joins TRBV9 to TRBJ2-4; D remains ambiguous. This CDR3 is 13 amino acids long. V lost 4 bases to trimming and J lost 0 bases, with 5 bases between them. Per germline, CDR1 SGDLS and CDR2 YYNGEE. The CDR3 DNA is TGTGCCAGCAGCCCGGGAGCCAAAAACATTCAGTACTTC. It translates to CASSPGAKNIQYF.

The chain combines TRBV5-1 with TRBJ2-2; TRBD1 matches at 7 bases. CDR1 SGHRS and CDR2 YFSETQ come from the germline V gene. The CDR3 consists of 15 residues. Trimming took 7 bases from V and 0 from J; bases not matched to a gene: 6. The CDR3 region has the DNA TGCGCCAGCGGGGGACAGACCGCGAACACCGGGGAGCTGTTTTTT. Amino acids: CASGGQTANTGELFF.

This clone has a single count. This sequence joins TRBV5-6 and TRBJ2-5; TRBD1 agrees at 7 bases. Per the germline V gene, CDR1 is SGHDT and CDR2 is YYEEEE. This CDR3 region has 13 residues. With V trimmed by 4 bases and J by 4 bases, 4 bases remained unmatched. The CDR3 DNA sequence: TGTGCCAGCAGCAGTACAGGGGTAGAGACCCAGTACTTC. Translated: CASSSTGVETQYF.